This is a list of T cell receptor beta chains from one sample in a study of blood T cell repertoires in COVID-19. TCRdb's copy holds only in-frame clones and misses some; the assay was immunoSEQ multiplex PCR. The sample holds 95,000 to 120,000 clones; about 90% are singletons and the top ten take over 2%. Specimen: peripheral blood. Receptor source: a human donor in a cohort sampled during active COVID-19. The CDR3 runs from the conserved cysteine through the conserved F or W. A D gene is named only where the DNA matches it firmly. Clone size is stated in some rows and not others, as once, few, many or a class when expanded.

D	V	size	J	DNA	CDR3
TRBD2	TRBV27	-	TRBJ2-7	TGTGCCAGCAGTTTCATCCCGGGAGGGCCTTACGAGCAGTACTTC	CASSFIPGGPYEQYF
-	TRBV4-2	-	TRBJ1-4	TGTGCCAGCAGCCAAGTAGAGGGAGGGCGAGCTAATGAAAAACTGTTTTTT	CASSQVEGGRANEKLFF
TRBD2	TRBV11-2	-	TRBJ2-1	TGTGCCAGCAGCTTAGTAGCGGGAGTAAATGAGCAGTTCTTC	CASSLVAGVNEQFF
TRBD1	TRBV27	-	TRBJ2-1	TGTGCCAGCAGCCAATTAGGGACAGGGTCCCCCTACAATGAGCAGTTCTTC	CASSQLGTGSPYNEQFF
TRBD1	TRBV11-2	-	TRBJ2-7	TGTGCCAGCAGCGGGACAGACTACGAGCAGTACTTC	CASSGTDYEQYF
TRBD1	TRBV9	-	TRBJ2-1	TGTGCCAGCAAAGGGACAGGACCCTACAATGAGCAGTTCTTC	CASKGTGPYNEQFF
TRBD2	TRBV29-1	-	TRBJ2-7	TGCAGCGTCTCCAGGGGTAGCGGGAGCTTTTCCTACGAGCAGTACTTC	CSVSRGSGSFSYEQYF
-	TRBV6-1	-	TRBJ2-2	TGTGCCAGCAGTGAACCGTGGCCACAGCCGAACACCGGGGAGCTGTTTTTT	CASSEPWPQPNTGELFF
-	TRBV19	-	TRBJ1-2	TGTGCCAGTAGTATAGGTCCAGCGGTTGACTACACCTTC	CASSIGPAVDYTF
-	TRBV2	-	TRBJ2-5	TGTGCCAGCAGTGAATCTCTCCAGTTATGGGAGACCCAGTACTTC	CASSESLQLWETQYF
-	TRBV11-2	-	TRBJ2-2	TGTGCCAGCAGCTTGGGGGGAATTACCGGGGAGCTGTTTTTT	CASSLGGITGELFF
-	TRBV6-4	-	TRBJ2-3	TGTGCCAGCAGTGTTTATGGCGGGAGCACAGATACGCAGTATTTT	CASSVYGGSTDTQYF
TRBD2	TRBV7-6	-	TRBJ2-2	TGTGCCAGCAGCTTAAGCCAGGGCGGGGGGTTTGCCGGGGAGCTGTTTTTT	CASSLSQGGGFAGELFF
-	TRBV19	-	TRBJ1-2	TGTGCCAGTAGTATGCCCTATTATCTGATCAACTATGGCTACACCTTC	CASSMPYYLINYGYTF
-	TRBV19	few	TRBJ1-5	TGTGCCAGTAGTATGGTGGATCCGGGGCCCCAGCATTTT	CASSMVDPGPQHF
-	TRBV7-9	-	TRBJ2-2	TGTGCCAGCAGCAGCACGAGCGTTGGGTTTTCCGGGGAGCTGTTTTTT	CASSSTSVGFSGELFF
TRBD2	TRBV15	-	TRBJ2-2	TGTGCCACCAGCAGAGTCCCTCGACTAGCGGGGGGGCAGAACACCGGGGAGCTGTTTTTT	CATSRVPRLAGGQNTGELFF
-	TRBV18	once	TRBJ1-2	TGTGCCAGCTCACCACCTGAGGCGGTCTATGGCTACACCTTC	CASSPPEAVYGYTF
TRBD1	TRBV4-1	-	TRBJ1-4	TGCGCCAGCAGCCGAAAGGGGGCGGCTAATGAAAAACTGTTTTTT	CASSRKGAANEKLFF
-	TRBV27	-	TRBJ2-7	TGTGCCAGCAGTTCCCTGGGCAGTTCCTACGAGCAGTACTTC	CASSSLGSSYEQYF
TRBD2	TRBV5-4	-	TRBJ2-3	TGTGCCAGCAGTTACGGACTAGCGGGGGGGAGCACAGATACGCAGTATTTT	CASSYGLAGGSTDTQYF
-	TRBV25-1	-	TRBJ2-7	TGTGCCAGCAGTGACCGGCGGCCTTCCTACGAGCAGTACTTC	CASSDRRPSYEQYF
TRBD2	TRBV6-4	-	TRBJ2-1	TGTGCCAGCCGCCAAGGACTAGCGGGACGGGATGAGCAGTTCTTC	CASRQGLAGRDEQFF
TRBD2	TRBV7-6	-	TRBJ2-1	TGTGCCAGCAGCTTAGAAGCGCCGCGGGGGGGCCAGGGGAATGAGCAGTTCTTC	CASSLEAPRGGQGNEQFF
-	TRBV6-6	-	TRBJ1-2	TGTGCCAGCAGTTACGTCTTGCCAGAATATGGCTACACCTTC	CASSYVLPEYGYTF
-	TRBV4-1	few	TRBJ2-2	TGCGCCAGCAGCCAACAGCGGGCCGGGGAGCTGTTTTTT	CASSQQRAGELFF
TRBD1	TRBV6-6	few	TRBJ1-1	TGTGCCAGCAGTTCCCCCCGGGACAGGAGTTTGAAAGCTTTCTTT	CASSSPRDRSLKAFF
TRBD1	TRBV2	-	TRBJ1-2	TGTGCCAGCAGTGATTACAGGGGGCCCGTACCGGGAGGCTACACCTTC	CASSDYRGPVPGGYTF
-	TRBV2	-	TRBJ1-1	TGTGCCAGCAGTGAAAGGGCAGGGTGGTTTTCCACTGAAGCTTTCTTT	CASSERAGWFSTEAFF
-	TRBV14	-	TRBJ1-1	TGTGCCAGCAGCCAAGAGGGAGGGTTGCGGTGGGGCACTGAAGCTTTCTTT	CASSQEGGLRWGTEAFF
-	TRBV7-2	-	TRBJ1-6	TGTGCCAGCAGCCGAGACAGGAATTCACCCCTCCACTTT	CASSRDRNSPLHF
TRBD1	TRBV9	-	TRBJ2-7	TGTGCCAGCAGCCCCATCAACAGGGGGCGCGTAGACGAGCAGTACTTC	CASSPINRGRVDEQYF
TRBD1	TRBV6-5	-	TRBJ1-4	TGTGCCAGCAGTTCCGACTCCCCGACAGGGAATGAAAAACTGTTTTTT	CASSSDSPTGNEKLFF
TRBD2	TRBV9	-	TRBJ2-3	TGTGCCAGCAGTACCGGGACTAGCGGAGCAGATACGCAGTATTTT	CASSTGTSGADTQYF
-	TRBV10-3	-	TRBJ1-4	TGTGCCATCAAGGGACACGGGAATGAAAAACTGTTTTTT	CAIKGHGNEKLFF
TRBD2	TRBV6-1	once	TRBJ2-7	TGTGCCAGCAGTGGCCAATCGCCGGGACTAGCGGCCTACGAGCAGTACTTC	CASSGQSPGLAAYEQYF
TRBD2	TRBV4-2	-	TRBJ2-7	TGTGCCAGCAGCCAAGAAGGACCGGGACTAGCCGAAACCTACGAGCAGTACTTC	CASSQEGPGLAETYEQYF
-	TRBV5-1	-	TRBJ1-5	TGCGCCAGCAGCTTGGGGGAGCGTCAGCCCCAGCATTTT	CASSLGERQPQHF
-	TRBV20-1	-	TRBJ2-7	TGCAGTGCTCCAGACAGTTCCGAGCAGTACTTC	CSAPDSSEQYF
TRBD2	TRBV18	-	TRBJ2-1	TGTGCCAGCTCACCCAGAAGCGGGGGGGTTGCCAATGAGCAGTTCTTC	CASSPRSGGVANEQFF
-	TRBV2	-	TRBJ1-1	TGTGCCAGAGATCGCATAACCGGGAACACTGAAGCTTTCTTT	CARDRITGNTEAFF
-	TRBV2	few	TRBJ2-7	TGTGCCAGCAGTGACCATTACGAGCAGTACTTC	CASSDHYEQYF
-	TRBV27	-	TRBJ1-5	TGTGCCAGCAGTTTAACGGGGGGGGATAGCAATCAGCCCCAGCATTTT	CASSLTGGDSNQPQHF
-	TRBV6-5	-	TRBJ2-1	TGTGCCAGCAGCGGGGACACACTTCGGATCTTC	CASSGDTLRIF
-	TRBV27	-	TRBJ2-7	TGTGCCAGCAGTTTCGCACAGAACCCTTACGAGCAGTACTTC	CASSFAQNPYEQYF
-	TRBV11-2	few	TRBJ1-3	TGTGCCAGCAGCCAGATGAGCGGCTCTGGAAACACCATATATTTT	CASSQMSGSGNTIYF
TRBD2	TRBV19	-	TRBJ2-7	TGTGCCAGTAGTATTTTTAGCGGGAGCTCCTACGAGCAGTACTTC	CASSIFSGSSYEQYF
TRBD1	TRBV6-2/TRBV6-3	-	TRBJ2-7	TGTGCCAGCAGTCCCGGGACAGGCCCTAAATCCTACGAGCAGTACTTC	CASSPGTGPKSYEQYF